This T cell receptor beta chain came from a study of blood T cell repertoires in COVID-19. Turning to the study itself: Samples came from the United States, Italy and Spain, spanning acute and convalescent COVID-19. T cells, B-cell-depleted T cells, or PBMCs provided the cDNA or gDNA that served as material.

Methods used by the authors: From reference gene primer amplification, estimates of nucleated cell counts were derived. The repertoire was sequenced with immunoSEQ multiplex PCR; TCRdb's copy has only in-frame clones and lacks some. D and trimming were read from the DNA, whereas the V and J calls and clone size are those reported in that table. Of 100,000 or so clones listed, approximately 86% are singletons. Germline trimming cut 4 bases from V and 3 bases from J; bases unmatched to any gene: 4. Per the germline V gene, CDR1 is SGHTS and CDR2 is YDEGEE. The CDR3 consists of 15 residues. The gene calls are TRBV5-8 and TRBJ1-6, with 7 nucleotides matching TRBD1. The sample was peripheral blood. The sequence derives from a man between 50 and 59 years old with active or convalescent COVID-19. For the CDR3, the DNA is TGTGCCAGCAGCACCCGGGACAGCTATAATTCACCCCTCCACTTT. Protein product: CASSTRDSYNSPLHF.